The 13 T cell receptor beta chains in this list originate from one sample, sequenced in a study of blood T cell repertoires in COVID-19. TCRdb's copy holds only in-frame clones and misses some; the assay was immunoSEQ multiplex PCR. This sample has approximately 250,000 clones, with 80% to 90% found just once. What was sequenced was peripheral blood. Every receptor here comes from a middle-aged woman who had recovered from COVID-19.

The chain is built from TRBV3-1 (or the pseudogene TRBV3-2) and TRBJ1-5; TRBD1 is a possible D gene (5 bases). Germline V CDR1 and CDR2: LGHDT, YNNKEL (reference sequence). The CDR3 is made up of 17 amino acids. V dropped 0 bases and J dropped 0 bases, with 12 bases sitting between them. The CDR3 bases are TGTGCCAGCAGCCAAGATCCCACAGGCTATAGCAATCAGCCCCAGCATTTT. Its protein product is CASSQDPTGYSNQPQHF.

V and J are TRBV4-3 and TRBJ2-7, with D possibly matching TRBD2 (5 bases). CDR1 LGHNA and CDR2 YSLEER come from the germline V gene. V gave up 4 bases and J gave up 5 bases, with 18 bases separating them. CDR3 length equals 15 residues. The CDR3: CASSPSNGILDEQYF. The CDR3 DNA follows: TGCGCCAGCAGCCCTAGTAACGGGATTTTGGACGAGCAGTACTTC.

This chain uses TRBV29-1 with TRBJ2-5, with 8 bases that match TRBD1. The CDR3 spans 17 residues. Losses at the gene ends were 4 bases for V and 5 bases for J; bases not matched to a gene: 18. CDR1 is SQVTM and CDR2 is ANQGSEA in the germline V gene. Here the CDR3 reads CSVGFLPGQGPGETQYF. In DNA form, the CDR3 reads TGCAGCGTTGGCTTTTTACCTGGACAGGGACCGGGGGAGACCCAGTACTTC.

The chain combines TRBV14 with TRBJ2-2, with D possibly TRBD1 on 5 matching bases. Germline assignment: CDR1 SGHDN and CDR2 FVKESK. The ends were cut back, 1 base at V and 1 base at J, with 13 bases in the middle. The CDR3 extends over 17 amino acids. CDR3 in amino acids: CASSQVGRQENTGELFF. The CDR3 DNA is TGTGCCAGCAGCCAAGTGGGGCGGCAAGAGAACACCGGGGAGCTGTTTTTT.

This chain uses TRBV6-5 with TRBJ2-5; 7 bases fit TRBD1. Germline V gives CDR1 MNHEY, CDR2 SVGAGI. The CDR3 spans 13 residues. After removal of 6 bases from V and 2 bases from J, the junction contained 3 bases not matched to a gene. CDR3 residues: CASRGGQQETQYF. The CDR3 coding sequence is TGTGCCAGCAGAGGGGGACAGCAAGAGACCCAGTACTTC.

The CDR3 sequence is CASSQGGTDRASGNTIYF. The CDR3, as DNA: TGTGCCAGCAGCCAGGGGGGCACGGACAGGGCCTCTGGAAACACCATATATTTT. The rearrangement joins TRBV13 to TRBJ1-3, with TRBD1 matching 8 bases. CDR1 PRHDT and CDR2 FYEKMQ come from the germline V gene (reference sequence). The CDR3 is made up of 18 amino acids. The ends lost 5 bases at V and 0 bases at J; junction bases unmatched: 12. Supplemented by reference TRBV13 and TRBJ1-3, the full variable domain reads AAGVIQSPRHLIKEKRETATLKCYPIPRHDTVYWYQQGPGQDPQFLISFYEKMQSDKGSIPDRFSAQQFSDYHSELNMSSLELGDSALYFCASSQGGTDRASGNTIYFGEGSWLTVV.

This chain connects TRBV6-1 to TRBJ1-2; 8 bases are a match to TRBD1. The CDR3 length is 14 residues. With V trimmed by 2 bases and J by 4 bases, 3 bases remained unmatched. Per the germline V gene, CDR1 is MNHNS and CDR2 is SASEGT. CDR3 in DNA: TGTGCCAGCAGTGAAAGACAGGGGCTCTATGGCTACACCTTC. This translates into CASSERQGLYGYTF.

V and J are TRBV6-2 or TRBV6-3 and TRBJ2-5; D is ambiguous. The germline CDR1 and CDR2 sequences are MNHEY and SVGEGT. The CDR3 contains 15 residues. Trimming pared 4 bases from V and 4 bases from J, leaving 16 bases between. CDR3 region: CASSLTWISGETQYF. DNA of the CDR3: TGTGCCAGCAGTTTAACTTGGATTTCGGGAGAGACCCAGTACTTC.

CDR3: CASSKVCPGGGYEQYF. The DNA for the CDR3 is TGTGCCAGCAGCAAAGTGTGTCCGGGAGGGGGATACGAGCAGTACTTC. This chain joins TRBV21-1 and TRBJ2-7; TRBD2, the table's D call, lacks a check against the DNA. TRBV21-1 is recorded as a pseudogene. The CDR3 consists of 16 residues.

The V and J genes are TRBV7-8 and TRBJ1-5, with D perhaps TRBD1 (5 bases). The germline V and J ends were trimmed by 3 bases and 7 bases, with 16 bases remaining between them. CDR1 is SGHVS and CDR2 is FQNEAQ in the germline V gene. The CDR3 loop spans 15 amino acids. DNA for the CDR3: TGTGCCAGCAGCTTCGGGGGAAGGGGTATGCAGCCCCAGCATTTT. Residues: CASSFGGRGMQPQHF.

The chain combines TRBV5-5 with TRBJ1-4; D is uncertain. The germline V gene has CDR1 SGHKS and CDR2 YYEKEE (reference sequence). Trimming left V 4 bases short and J 8 bases short, with 12 bases between. The CDR3 has 13 amino acids. In nucleotides, the CDR3 is TGTGCCAGCAGCCCGGGGAGGGTGGAAAAACTGTTTTTT. It is translated as CASSPGRVEKLFF.

The V and J genes are TRBV2 and TRBJ2-6; D gene uncertain. The CDR3 consists of 14 residues. Trimming removed 7 bases at V and 0 bases at J, with 7 bases between. Germline V gene lookup returns CDR1 SNHLY and CDR2 FYNNEI. The CDR3 spells CASNVNSGANVLTF. In nucleotides, the CDR3 is TGTGCCAGCAATGTCAACTCTGGGGCCAACGTCCTGACTTTC.

This chain joins TRBV15 and TRBJ2-7; D is possibly TRBD2 (5 bases). Trimming pared 4 bases from V and 7 bases from J, leaving 20 bases between. The CDR3 spans 15 residues. CDR1 and CDR2 from the germline V gene are LNHNV and YYDKDF (reference sequence). In DNA form, the CDR3 reads TGTGCCACCAGCACAGTAAGGAGGTCCCATGGGGAGCAGTACTTC. Protein: CATSTVRRSHGEQYF. Filled out from reference TRBV15 and TRBJ2-7, the complete variable domain reads DAMVIQNPRYQVTQFGKPVTLSCSQTLNHNVMYWYQQKSSQAPKLLFHYYDKDFNNEADTPDNFQSRRPNTSFCFLDIRSPGLGDTAMYLCATSTVRRSHGEQYFGPGTRLTVT.